This TCR beta chain was profiled in a study of STAT5B mutations in CD4+ large granular lymphocyte leukemia. General observations from the study: Patient CD4-sorted repertoires looked more clonal than healthy CD4+ repertoires, even without putative leukemic clones.

Profiling relied on immunoSEQ multiplex PCR, and the TCRdb table lists in-frame clones only, not all of them. The table has around 35,000 clones, approximately 67% seen once. Worth noting for this clone: Its specificity is unknown.

Per the germline V gene, CDR1 is MGHRA and CDR2 is YSYEKL. The ends were cut back, 1 base at V and 0 bases at J, with 12 bases in the middle. The CDR3 totals 17 residues. The rearrangement uses TRBV4-1 and TRBJ1-4; no clear D. The sequenced material came from CD4+ T cells from blood buffy coats. The TCR comes from a human donor in good health. The CDR3 sequence is CASSQGPPQATNEKLFF. In DNA, the CDR3 is TGCGCCAGCAGCCAAGGTCCCCCCCAGGCAACTAATGAAAAACTGTTTTTT.